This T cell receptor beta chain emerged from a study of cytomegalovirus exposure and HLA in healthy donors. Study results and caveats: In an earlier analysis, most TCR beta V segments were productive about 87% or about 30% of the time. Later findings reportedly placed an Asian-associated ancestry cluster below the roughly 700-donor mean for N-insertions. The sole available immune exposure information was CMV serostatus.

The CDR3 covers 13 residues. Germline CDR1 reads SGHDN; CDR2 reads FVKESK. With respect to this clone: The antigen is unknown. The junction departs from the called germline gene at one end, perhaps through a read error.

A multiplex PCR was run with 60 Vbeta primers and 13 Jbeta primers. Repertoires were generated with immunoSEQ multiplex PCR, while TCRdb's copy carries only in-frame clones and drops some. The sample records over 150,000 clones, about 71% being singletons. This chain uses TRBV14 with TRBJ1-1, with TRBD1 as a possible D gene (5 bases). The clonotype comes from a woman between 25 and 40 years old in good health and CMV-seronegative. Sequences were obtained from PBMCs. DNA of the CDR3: TGTGCCGGCAGCCTAGGGACTAACCCTAGAGCTTTCTTT. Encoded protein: CAGSLGTNPRAFF.